A single sample gave rise to the 10 T cell receptor beta chains below, sequenced in a study of shared clonotypes between healthy human individuals. Here immunoSEQ multiplex PCR was the method, and the copy in TCRdb shows in-frame clones only, minus some. The data show roughly 2.4 million clones, with 90% to 96% seen just once and roughly 0.13% held by the top ten. Sequencing was performed on naive CD4+ T cells sorted from blood. Described subset: CD45RA+ positively selected. All receptors derive from a young man in good health.

This sequence joins TRBV5-1 and TRBJ1-4, with TRBD1 as a possible D gene (6 bases). Deletions cut 5 bases from V and 8 bases from J, with 13 bases between. There are 13 residues in the CDR3. Germline V gives CDR1 SGHRS, CDR2 YFSETQ. The CDR3 spells CASSSPQGEKLFF. In nucleotides, the CDR3 is TGCGCCAGCAGTTCTCCTCAGGGGGAAAAACTGTTTTTT. The variable domain in full, completed from reference TRBV5-1 and TRBJ1-4, reads KAGVTQTPRYLIKTRGQQVTLSCSPISGHRSVSWYQQTPGQGLQFLFEYFSETQRNKGNFPGRFSGRQFSNSRSEMNVSTLELGDSALYLCASSSPQGEKLFFGSGTQLSVL.

The chain has TRBV10-3 and TRBJ2-5; TRBD2 matches at 11 bases. The CDR3 is 13 residues long. J gave up 4 bases and V 10 bases, and 5 bases lay outside the gene matches. Germline assignment: CDR1 ENHRY and CDR2 SYGVKD. CDR3 in amino acids: CATTSGSVETQYF. The CDR3 DNA follows: TGTGCCACAACTAGCGGGAGTGTAGAGACCCAGTACTTC.

The chain carries TRBV5-6 and TRBJ1-2; 8 bases agree with TRBD1. The CDR3 length is 16 residues. Germline trimming cut 0 bases from V and 1 base from J; bases unmatched to any gene: 5. Per the germline V gene, CDR1 is SGHDT and CDR2 is YYEEEE. The CDR3 DNA reads TGTGCCAGCAGCTTGGACAGGGGGGATTTTAACTATGGCTACACCTTC. Its protein product is CASSLDRGDFNYGYTF.

The chain recombines TRBV5-1 with TRBJ1-1; D possibly corresponds to TRBD1 (6 bases). There are 13 residues in the CDR3. The V gene lost 4 bases and the J gene lost 5 bases, with 12 bases spanning the gap. Germline CDR1 is SGHRS and CDR2 is YFSETQ. The CDR3 sequence: CASSASGVTEAFF. CDR3 DNA sequence: TGCGCCAGCAGCGCCTCAGGGGTAACTGAAGCTTTCTTT.

Remarks on this clone: Additional DNA sequences in this sample encode the identical CDR3. The chain recombines TRBV7-2 with TRBJ2-1; 13 nucleotides align to TRBD2. Trimming took 4 bases from V and 4 from J; bases not matched to a gene: 4. Germline V gene data show CDR1 as SGHTA and CDR2 as FQGNSA. The CDR3 is 16 residues long. As DNA, the CDR3 is TGTGCCAGCAGCTCCGGACTAGCGGGAGTGTACAATGAGCAGTTCTTC. As protein: CASSSGLAGVYNEQFF.

The genes are TRBV10-3 and TRBJ1-1, with TRBD1 identical over 10 bases. Germline CDR1 and CDR2: ENHRY and SYGVKD. CDR3 length equals 14 residues. Trimming cost V 5 bases and J 4 bases; bases outside gene matches: 4. The CDR3 DNA is TGTGCCATCAGTCCTGACAGGGGGCGCACTGAAGCTTTCTTT. Its protein is CAISPDRGRTEAFF.

The chain couples TRBV6-4 to TRBJ1-5; D gene ambiguous. This CDR3 region has 13 residues. V was pared by 4 bases and J by 7 bases, with 11 bases between. CDR1 and CDR2 (germline): MRHNA, SNTAGT. Here the CDR3 reads CASSAEVGQPQHF. In DNA form, the CDR3 reads TGTGCCAGCAGTGCGGAGGTTGGGCAGCCCCAGCATTTT.

The chain carries TRBV30 and TRBJ2-5; TRBD1 is a possible D gene (5 bases). V gave up 7 bases and J gave up 4 bases, with 16 bases separating them. CDR3 length equals 13 residues. CDR1 and CDR2 (germline): GTSNPN, SVGIG (reference sequence). CDR3 nucleotide sequence: TGTGCCTTTGCCATGGGGCTCAGAGAGACCCAGTACTTC. Translated, it gives CAFAMGLRETQYF.

This chain links TRBV5-1 with TRBJ2-7; TRBD1 matches 8 bases. The CDR3 runs 17 residues. Trimming removed 4 bases from V and 1 base from J; junction bases left unmatched: 13. Per germline, CDR1 SGHRS and CDR2 YFSETQ. CDR3 sequence: CASSPGINRDRSYEQYF. The CDR3 bases are TGCGCCAGCAGCCCAGGCATTAACCGGGACAGGTCCTACGAGCAGTACTTC.

Details on this clone: This CDR3 is also generated by other DNA sequences in the sample. The chain joins TRBV7-9 to TRBJ1-1; D gene unclear. Germline CDR1 is SEHNR and CDR2 is FQNEAQ (reference sequence). CDR3 length: 13 amino acids. Trimming removed 1 base from V and 1 base from J, with 4 bases in between. The CDR3, as DNA: TGTGCCAGCAGCTTAGACAGGAACACTGAAGCTTTCTTT. It is translated as CASSLDRNTEAFF. Together with reference TRBV7-9 and TRBJ1-1, the CDR3 gives the full variable domain: DTGVSQNPRHKITKRGQNVTFRCDPISEHNRLYWYRQTLGQGPEFLTYFQNEAQLEKSRLLSDRFSAERPKGSFSTLEIQRTEQGDSAMYLCASSLDRNTEAFFGQGTRLTVV.